A single T cell receptor (beta chain) is shown here with its context. As yet, its antigen is unknown. These data originate in a study of cytomegalovirus exposure and HLA in healthy donors. Study-level results: The study dropped some indistinguishable V segments, TRBV6-2 and TRBV6-3 among them. The study labeled under 200 TCR beta chains cytomegalovirus-associated.

The ends were cut back, 1 base at V and 3 bases at J, with 16 bases in the middle. This CDR3 contains 16 residues. The germline gives CDR1 LNHDA, CDR2 SQIVND (reference sequence). The primer mix had 60 Vbeta and 13 Jbeta primers. The method was immunoSEQ multiplex PCR; TCRdb's version includes in-frame clones alone and lacks a portion of them. This table lists about 55,000 clones. Sequencing was done on a sample of PBMCs. The chain uses TRBV19 and TRBJ2-7; D is unclear. The TCR originated in a man aged 50 or older in good health and CMV-seropositive. This CDR3 is CASSIVSAGSYYEQYF. As DNA, the CDR3 is TGTGCCAGTAGTATAGTCTCGGCAGGTTCCTACTACGAGCAGTACTTC. Full variable domain (remainder filled in from reference TRBV19 and TRBJ2-7): DGGITQSPKYLFRKEGQNVTLSCEQNLNHDAMYWYRQDPGQGLRLIYYSQIVNDFQKGDIAEGYSVSREKKESFPLTVTSAQKNPTAFYLCASSIVSAGSYYEQYFGPGTRLTVT.